This T cell receptor beta chain was sequenced during a study of T cell responses to AZD1222 COVID-19 vaccine. The study's findings and limits: The donor cohort was predominantly white British with a female majority, and clonal diversity may have been underestimated. Reportedly, nearly half of unique spike TCRs recognized epitopes outside B.1.351/B.1.1.7 mutations. Repertoire collection took place solely once the T cell response had peaked.

The method was immunoSEQ multiplex PCR; TCRdb's version includes in-frame clones alone and lacks a portion of them. In the table there are about 200,000 clones, 85% to 95% of which are singletons. Trimming cost V 5 bases and J 5 bases; bases outside gene matches: 3. This CDR3 is built from 14 residues. The germline V gene has CDR1 KGHSH and CDR2 LQKENI. In its sample, this clone was seen once. The antigen is unknown. This clonotype was sampled from an adult in good health. Sample: peripheral blood, taken on day 0 of MenACWY control vaccination. This rearrangement joins TRBV18 to TRBJ1-1; 12 nucleotides match TRBD1. The CDR3 region has the DNA TGTGCCAGCTCAGGGGACAGGGGGCGGACTGAAGCTTTCTTT. Translation gives CASSGDRGRTEAFF. Looking up the rest from reference TRBV18 and TRBJ1-1 gives the full variable domain: NAGVMQNPRHLVRRRGQEARLRCSPMKGHSHVYWYRQLPEEGLKFMVYLQKENIIDESGMPKERFSAEFPKEGPSILRIQQVVRGDSAAYFCASSGDRGRTEAFFGQGTRLTVV.